These T cell receptor beta chains were read from a single sample in a study of T cell repertoires in cytomegalovirus infection. TCRdb re-called the reads with MiXCR, one entry per CDR3 protein. This table holds roughly 500,000 distinct CDR3 sequences, around 11% found once. What was sequenced was PBMCs. The receptor set was obtained from a human donor in good health (CMV status not recorded). Some clones in this sample may be carry-over from other donors' samples. CDR3s include the opening cysteine and the closing phenylalanine or tryptophan. A D gene is named only where the DNA matches it firmly. Expanded clones are given a class, and other clones once, few, many or no size at all.

TRBJ2-3	TRBD2	TRBV6-5	.	TGTGCCAGCAGTCTCGGACTAGCGGTGGACACAGATACGCAGTATTTT	CASSLGLAVDTDTQYF
TRBJ1-1	.	TRBV6-5	.	TGTGCCAGCAGCCGTCAGACAGTCGGGAAGAACACTGAAGCTTTCTTT	CASSRQTVGKNTEAFF
TRBJ1-2	.	TRBV20-1	few	TGCAGTGCGATGGACAGAACTAACTATGGCTACACCTTC	CSAMDRTNYGYTF
TRBJ1-2	.	TRBV2	many	TGTGCCAGCAGTGAGTCACGCTCTCCCTATGGCTACACCTTC	CASSESRSPYGYTF
TRBJ2-1	TRBD2	TRBV20-1	.	TGCAGTGCTAGAGAGTCGCCTAGCGGGAGCTCCTACAATGAGCAGTTCTTC	CSARESPSGSSYNEQFF
TRBJ2-2	.	TRBV20-1	many	TGCAGTGCATTCTTCCCGAGGGGAGATGGGGAGCTGTTTTTT	CSAFFPRGDGELFF
TRBJ1-1	.	TRBV29-1	many	TGCAGCGCCAGGAGGTCTCCGAACACTGAAGCTTTCTTT	CSARRSPNTEAFF
TRBJ2-1	TRBD2	TRBV4-2	.	TGTGCCAGCAGCCAACTTAGCGGGACCTACAATGAGCAGTTCTTC	CASSQLSGTYNEQFF
TRBJ1-2	TRBD1	TRBV7-9	many	TGTGCCAGCCCGGACAGGTCCTCTAACTATGGCTACACCTTC	CASPDRSSNYGYTF
TRBJ2-2	TRBD1	TRBV29-1	few	TGCAGCGTTGCACGGGACAGGGTCACCGGGGAGCTGTTTTTT	CSVARDRVTGELFF
TRBJ1-2	TRBD1	TRBV19	few	TGTGCCAGTAGTATAACCTCCGGACAGGGGGCTGATGGCTACACCTTC	CASSITSGQGADGYTF
TRBJ1-6	.	TRBV7-9	many	TGTGCCAGCAGCTTAACACAGGGTGATAATTCACCCCTCCACTTT	CASSLTQGDNSPLHF
TRBJ2-4	.	TRBV11-2	many	TGTGCCAGCAGCTTAGCTAACGCGGGTGAAAACATTCAGTACTTC	CASSLANAGENIQYF
TRBJ2-1	TRBD2	TRBV7-3	many	TGTGCCAGCAGCTCCCCTAGCGGGGGTCGGGAACGTCAGTTCTTC	CASSSPSGGRERQFF
TRBJ1-2	.	TRBV7-2	many	TGTGCCAGCAGCCGCGGGACGGGACTATATGGCTACACCTTC	CASSRGTGLYGYTF
TRBJ1-2	TRBD1	TRBV9	.	TGTGCCAGCAGCGTAGAGGGCAGGGGGTTCTATGGCTACACCTTC	CASSVEGRGFYGYTF
TRBJ1-1	.	TRBV5-4	.	TGTGCCAGCAGCCCCGGAGGAGATTTTGGGGCCTTGAACACTGAAGCTTTCTTT	CASSPGGDFGALNTEAFF
TRBJ1-2	.	TRBV2	few	TGTGCCAGCGGTCGGAGGAGGGACGGCTACACCTTC	CASGRRRDGYTF
TRBJ2-1	.	TRBV10-3	many	TGTGCCATCAGTGAGTCGGGGGGCTCCTACAATGAGCAGTTCTTC	CAISESGGSYNEQFF
TRBJ1-4	.	TRBV7-2	many	TGTGCCAGCAGCCCGGGACGGAGTAATGAAAAACTGTTTTTT	CASSPGRSNEKLFF
TRBJ2-1	.	TRBV19	many	TGTGCCAGTTCTCGTCTTACGGAGACGTCCAATGAGCAGTTCTTC	CASSRLTETSNEQFF
TRBJ1-1	TRBD1	TRBV2	many	TGTGCCAGCAGTCGAAGGGGGACAGGGTTATGGAACACTGAAGCTTTCTTT	CASSRRGTGLWNTEAFF
TRBJ1-2	.	TRBV12-5	few	TGTGCTAGTGGTTTGTTCCGGGACCACTATGGCTACACCTTC	CASGLFRDHYGYTF
TRBJ2-3	.	TRBV29-1	.	TGCAGCTTCGCGACAGGCGGAAGCACAGATACGCAGTATTTT	CSFATGGSTDTQYF
TRBJ1-4	.	TRBV5-4	many	TGTGCCAGCAGCTTGTGGCGCGCAGGCGGAAATGAAAAACTGTTTTTT	CASSLWRAGGNEKLFF
TRBJ1-5	.	TRBV4-2	many	TGTGCCAGCAGCCAAGATGAGGGGCACACCGGTCAGCCCCAGCATTTT	CASSQDEGHTGQPQHF
TRBJ2-7	.	TRBV14	many	TGTGCCAGCAGCCCCAAATGGGGGCTTAGCTCCTACGAGCAGTACTTC	CASSPKWGLSSYEQYF
TRBJ2-1	TRBD2	TRBV6-1	.	TGTGCCAGCAGTGAACGCGGGAGTCCCTCCTACAATGAGCAGTTCTTC	CASSERGSPSYNEQFF
TRBJ1-1	TRBD1	TRBV4-2	many	TGTGCCAGCACTCTAAGACAGGGGAAAGCTTTCTTT	CASTLRQGKAFF
TRBJ2-1	TRBD1	TRBV12-3/TRBV12-4	many	TGTGCCAGCAGAGGGACAGGGTCCCACAATGAGCAGTTCTTC	CASRGTGSHNEQFF
TRBJ2-4	.	TRBV24-1	many	TGTGCCAATCTAGGGGGGCTAGCCAAAAACATTCAGTACTTC	CANLGGLAKNIQYF
TRBJ1-1	TRBD1	TRBV7-9	few	TGTGCCAGCAGCTGGGACAGATCCACTGAAGCTTTCTTT	CASSWDRSTEAFF
TRBJ2-7	TRBD2	TRBV4-1	.	TGCGCCAGCAGCACGGGACTAGCGGGAGCATTCTACGAGCAGTACTTC	CASSTGLAGAFYEQYF
TRBJ1-2	.	TRBV5-1	many	TGCGCCAGCAGGGAACTCCGGGAAGGCTACACCTTC	CASRELREGYTF
TRBJ2-5	.	TRBV7-3	many	TGTGCCAGCAGCGAGGGAGGGGGCCAAGAGACCCAGTACTTC	CASSEGGGQETQYF
TRBJ2-1	TRBD2	TRBV20-1	many	TGCAGTGCTAGACTCAACGCCTTTGGACTAGCGGGAGCATACAATGAGCAGTTCTTC	CSARLNAFGLAGAYNEQFF
TRBJ2-1	TRBD2	TRBV4-2	few	TGTGCCAGCAGCCAAGCGGGAGGCAATGAGCAGTTCTTC	CASSQAGGNEQFF
TRBJ2-5	.	TRBV5-4	many	TGTGCCAGCAGCTCGGCAAGGGAGATTCAAGAGACCCAGTACTTC	CASSSAREIQETQYF
TRBJ2-3	.	TRBV20-1	.	TGCAGTGCTAGGTCAGATACGCAGTATTTT	CSARSDTQYF
TRBJ1-2	TRBD1	TRBV7-9	many	TGTGCCAGCAGCCCGGACAGGGCTGCCTATGGCTACACCTTC	CASSPDRAAYGYTF
TRBJ2-6	.	TRBV20-1	few	TGCAGTGCTAGAGCTCCGGTCGGGAGTAGCTCTGGGGCCAACGTCCTGACTTTC	CSARAPVGSSSGANVLTF
TRBJ1-2	TRBD1	TRBV3-1	.	TGTGCCAGCAGCTCGGTTGTCGGGACAGACTATGGCTACACCTTC	CASSSVVGTDYGYTF
TRBJ1-1	.	TRBV18	.	TGTGCCAGCTCACACGGGGCCAGACGGCACACTGAAGCTTTCTTT	CASSHGARRHTEAFF
TRBJ2-5	TRBD2	TRBV12-3/TRBV12-4	many	TGTGCCAGCAGTCCGACTAGCGCCGAGACCCAGTACTTC	CASSPTSAETQYF
TRBJ2-3	TRBD1	TRBV12-3/TRBV12-4	many	TGTGCCAGCAGTTTCGCCTCGACAGGGGGCGCGACAGATACGCAGTATTTT	CASSFASTGGATDTQYF
TRBJ2-2	TRBD1	TRBV7-9	many	TGTGCCAGCAGCTTGCTTGTGGACAGGGGTACCGGGGAGCTGTTTTTT	CASSLLVDRGTGELFF
TRBJ1-5	.	TRBV7-2	many	TGTGCCAGCAGCTTAATGCCGGCTAGGAGTCAGCCCCAGCATTTT	CASSLMPARSQPQHF
TRBJ2-7	.	TRBV29-1	.	TGCAGCGTTGACTGGCAGGGCTCCTACGAGCAGTACTTC	CSVDWQGSYEQYF
TRBJ2-3	TRBD2	TRBV6-4	once	TGTGCCAGCAGTACGGACGGGGGGGTCACAGATACGCAGTATTTT	CASSTDGGVTDTQYF
TRBJ2-5	TRBD2	TRBV28	many	TGTGCCAGCAGCTCCCCGGGACTAGCGGGAGGTCAAGAGACCCAGTACTTC	CASSSPGLAGGQETQYF
TRBJ2-5	.	TRBV29-1	few	TGCAGCGTTTCCCAGGGGATCCAAGAGACCCAGTACTTC	CSVSQGIQETQYF
TRBJ2-5	.	TRBV28	many	TGTGCCAGCAGTTTAAATAAGGATGGGACCCAGTACTTC	CASSLNKDGTQYF
TRBJ1-2	TRBD1	TRBV4-2	many	TGTGCCAGCAGCCAATTCTCGGGACAGGAGGATGTCTATGGCTACACCTTC	CASSQFSGQEDVYGYTF
TRBJ1-2	TRBD1	TRBV20-1	.	TGCAGTGCTAGAGATGCCAGGGGGCGCGGTGGCTACACCTTC	CSARDARGRGGYTF
TRBJ2-6	.	TRBV28	many	TGTGCCAGCAGTCCCAGTGGGGGCTCTGGGGCCAACGTCCTGACTTTC	CASSPSGGSGANVLTF
TRBJ2-1	.	TRBV29-1	once	TGCAGCTGGTCGCGGGGTGGTGGAAATGAGCAGTTCTTC	CSWSRGGGNEQFF
TRBJ1-2	TRBD1	TRBV5-5	many	TGTGCCAGCAGCTTACATGGGACAGGGAACTATGGCTACACCTTC	CASSLHGTGNYGYTF
TRBJ2-4	.	TRBV20-1	.	TGCAGTGCCCCCAACTCCCCAGGGTCGGACATTCAGTACTTC	CSAPNSPGSDIQYF
TRBJ1-1	TRBD1	TRBV7-9	many	TGTGCCAGCAGCTTAGCGACAGGGACAACTGAAGCTTTCTTT	CASSLATGTTEAFF